Listed here are 27 T cell receptor beta chains from one sample, sequenced in a study of blood T cell repertoires in COVID-19 (dated by TCRdb to between 2020 and 2021). The library was generated by the immunoSEQ multiplex PCR assay. TCRdb retrieved this table from immuneACCESS and kept in-frame rearrangements only. Not all clones are present; in checked studies, unresolved V genes account for under half, and no reason is known for the remainder. In this sample the table shows 350,000 to 400,000 clones, approximately 89% of which occur a single time. The ten largest clonotypes hold 1.5% to 2% of the sample. The material sequenced was PBMCs or T cells enriched from blood (not recorded which). These receptors were collected from a woman aged 25-40 years who had recovered from COVID-19.

The rearrangement uses TRBV27 and TRBJ2-1, with TRBD2 matching over 8 bases. CDR1 MNHEY and CDR2 SMNVEV come from the germline V gene (reference sequence). Trimming at V came to 4 bases and at J to 6 bases, leaving 11 bases not matched to a gene. CDR3 length: 16 residues. In DNA form, the CDR3 reads TGTGCCAGCAGTTCCAGAGGAGCGGGAGTTATCAATGAGCAGTTCTTC. Encoded protein: CASSSRGAGVINEQFF.

V is TRBV5-5 and J is TRBJ1-2, with D possibly being TRBD1 (5 bases). V was clipped by 0 bases and J by 6 bases, with 15 bases between them. CDR3 length: 15 amino acids. CDR1 and CDR2 (germline): SGHKS, YYEKEE (reference sequence). CDR3 residues: CASSLGWGGIDGYTF. CDR3 bases: TGTGCCAGCAGCTTGGGCTGGGGCGGGATTGATGGCTACACCTTC.

The V and J genes are TRBV18 and TRBJ1-3; 8 nucleotides align to TRBD1. Looked up from germline, CDR1 is KGHSH and CDR2 is LQKENI. This CDR3 region has 15 residues. V shed 1 base, J shed 2 bases, and the junction held 1 base outside the gene matches. CDR3 sequence reads: CASSPLQGAGNTIYF. CDR3 DNA: TGTGCCAGCTCACCACTACAGGGGGCTGGAAACACCATATATTTT.

This clone was detected a few times. The chain couples TRBV15 to TRBJ2-7, with unresolved D. V dropped 4 bases and J dropped 5 bases, with 15 bases sitting between them. This CDR3 spans 14 amino acids. Germline V gene data show CDR1 as LNHNV and CDR2 as YYDKDF (reference sequence). CDR3: CATSNFQVSHEQYF. The CDR3 bases are TGTGCCACCAGCAATTTTCAGGTTTCCCACGAGCAGTACTTC.

The CDR3 sequence is CASTTGLAGAIHDNEQFF. CDR3 DNA sequence: TGTGCCAGTACCACGGGACTAGCGGGAGCCATCCATGACAATGAGCAGTTCTTC. V is TRBV19 and J is TRBJ2-1; 14 bases line up with TRBD2. The CDR3 sequence is 18 residues long. With V trimmed by 7 bases and J by 5 bases, 13 bases remained unmatched. Germline assignment: CDR1 LNHDA and CDR2 SQIVND (reference sequence). The full variable domain, completed using reference TRBV19 and TRBJ2-1, is DGGITQSPKYLFRKEGQNVTLSCEQNLNHDAMYWYRQDPGQGLRLIYYSQIVNDFQKGDIAEGYSVSREKKESFPLTVTSAQKNPTAFYLCASTTGLAGAIHDNEQFFGPGTRLTVL.

The chain combines TRBV5-4 with TRBJ1-1, with 9 positions matching TRBD1. This CDR3 comprises 13 residues. After removal of 4 bases from V and 12 bases from J, the junction contained 10 bases not matched to a gene. Germline V gene sequence: CDR1 SGHNT, CDR2 YYREEE (reference sequence). The CDR3 nucleotides are TGTGCCAGCAGCCCGCCGGGACAGGGAGTAACTTTCTTT. This translates into CASSPPGQGVTFF.

J is TRBJ2-5 and V is TRBV19; 7 bases are a match to TRBD2. Germline trimming cut 3 bases from V and 5 bases from J; bases unmatched to any gene: 6. This CDR3 region has 14 residues. The V gene's germline CDR1 is LNHDA and CDR2 SQIVND (reference sequence). CDR3 protein: CASSIAVGGETQYF. The CDR3 DNA reads as TGTGCCAGTAGTATCGCAGTCGGGGGGGAGACCCAGTACTTC.

The chain joins TRBV3-1 (or the pseudogene TRBV3-2) to TRBJ2-7; 11 positions match TRBD2. V lost 4 bases and J lost 6; bases outside the gene matches: 8. The CDR3 runs to 15 residues. Germline V gives CDR1 LGHDT, CDR2 YNNKEL (reference sequence). The CDR3 reads CASSRSLAGVIEQYF. The CDR3 DNA is TGTGCCAGCAGCCGGTCACTAGCGGGGGTGATCGAGCAGTACTTC.

The chain links TRBV7-2 to TRBJ1-2; TRBD1 might be the D (6 bases). Trimming pared 6 bases from V and 0 bases from J, leaving 20 bases between. The germline CDR1 and CDR2 sequences are SGHTA and FQGNSA. The CDR3 contains 17 residues. This CDR3 is CASRPYAGGQANYGYTF. The CDR3 nucleotides are TGTGCCAGCAGACCCTACGCCGGGGGGCAAGCTAACTATGGCTACACCTTC.

The rearrangement links TRBV5-1 to TRBJ2-3; 13 nucleotides match TRBD2. The V gene end was trimmed by 4 bases and the J gene end by 4 bases; junction bases not matched to a gene: 3. The CDR3 consists of 15 residues. Germline CDR1 SGHRS, CDR2 YFSETQ. The CDR3 DNA sequence: TGCGCCAGCAGCGCGACTAGCGGGAGGCCAGATACGCAGTATTTT. Residues: CASSATSGRPDTQYF.

This sequence joins TRBV19 and TRBJ2-6; possibly TRBD1 for D (6 bases). The V and J ends lost 3 bases and 3 bases respectively, with 18 bases between them. This CDR3 is 18 amino acids long. Germline CDR1 and CDR2: LNHDA and SQIVND (reference sequence). In nucleotides, the CDR3 is TGTGCCAGTAGTATGCGAGGGGGTTCAGGGCTTGGGGCCAACGTCCTGACTTTC. Protein: CASSMRGGSGLGANVLTF.

The gene calls are TRBV30 and TRBJ1-5; D is unresolved. Germline-derived CDR1 and CDR2 are GTSNPN and SVGIG (reference sequence). CDR3 length: 13 amino acids. Trimming removed 7 bases from V and 0 bases from J, with 10 bases in between. The CDR3 DNA follows: TGTGCCTTCGGACTCGATAGCAATCAGCCCCAGCATTTT. Its protein product is CAFGLDSNQPQHF. The entire variable domain, with the rest obtained from reference TRBV30 and TRBJ1-5, is as follows: SQTIHQWPATLVQPVGSPLSLECTVEGTSNPNLYWYRQAAGRGLQLLFYSVGIGQISSEVPQNLSASRPQDRQFILSSKKLLLSDSGFYLCAFGLDSNQPQHFGDGTRLSIL.

This clone was recorded a few times. This chain links TRBV7-2 with TRBJ2-3, with 9 nucleotides matching TRBD2. The trim removed 1 base at V and 4 bases at J, leaving 6 bases unmatched. The germline CDR1 and CDR2 sequences are SGHTA and FQGNSA. The CDR3 length is 16 residues. CDR3 sequence: CASSLVGTSFADTQYF. CDR3 sequence (DNA): TGTGCCAGCAGCTTAGTAGGGACTAGCTTTGCAGATACGCAGTATTTT.

This chain connects TRBV11-3 to TRBJ2-1, with 7 bases matching TRBD2. After removal of 0 bases from V and 2 bases from J, the junction contained 4 bases not matched to a gene. This CDR3 has 16 residues. Germline V gives CDR1 SGHNT, CDR2 YENEEA. The CDR3 DNA reads as TGTGCCAGCAGCTTAGAGCGAGCGGGACCCTACAATGAGCAGTTCTTC. The encoded protein is CASSLERAGPYNEQFF.

Here the CDR3 reads CASSVGTASSYEQYF. CDR3 in DNA: TGTGCCAGCAGCGTAGGGACAGCGAGCTCCTACGAGCAGTACTTC. The chain joins TRBV9 to TRBJ2-7, with D possibly TRBD1 on 6 matching bases. Germline CDR1 SGDLS, CDR2 YYNGEE. Trimming removed 0 bases at V and 0 bases at J, with 10 bases between. There are 15 residues in the CDR3.

The CDR3 coding sequence is TGTGCCAGCAGCCGACAGGGGAGTGATGAGCAGTTCTTC. Its translation is CASSRQGSDEQFF. J is TRBJ2-1 and V is TRBV13; TRBD1 matches at 8 bases. This CDR3 has 13 amino acids. Germline V gene data show CDR1 as PRHDT and CDR2 as FYEKMQ (reference sequence). With 5 bases clipped from V and 8 bases from J, the junction kept 5 bases outside the gene matches. Combining the CDR3 with reference TRBV13 and TRBJ2-1 gives the whole variable domain AAGVIQSPRHLIKEKRETATLKCYPIPRHDTVYWYQQGPGQDPQFLISFYEKMQSDKGSIPDRFSAQQFSDYHSELNMSSLELGDSALYFCASSRQGSDEQFFGPGTRLTVL.

This chain uses TRBV4-3 with TRBJ2-2; D is undetermined. Germline CDR1 is LGHNA and CDR2 is YSLEER. V lost 0 bases and J lost 3, with 5 bases in between. The CDR3 spans 14 residues. The CDR3 DNA is TGCGCCAGCAGCCAAGAAACTTACACCGGGGAGCTGTTTTTT. Translating gives CASSQETYTGELFF.

The chain uses TRBV5-1 and TRBJ2-7; TRBD2 agrees at 9 bases. Germline V lookup: CDR1 SGHRS, CDR2 YFSETQ. This CDR3 spans 16 amino acids. Losses at the gene ends were 0 bases for V and 3 bases for J; bases not matched to a gene: 7. This CDR3 reads CASSLAQRGAGYEQYF. For the CDR3, the DNA is TGCGCCAGCAGCTTGGCCCAGCGGGGGGCCGGCTACGAGCAGTACTTC.

The chain is built from TRBV6-5 and TRBJ2-1; maybe TRBD2 (5 bases). CDR1 MNHEY and CDR2 SVGAGI come from the germline V gene. V was shortened by 2 bases and J by 3 bases, with 8 bases between the two germline ends. The length of the CDR3 is 14 residues. The CDR3 loop reads CASSYEGRYNEQFF. CDR3 DNA: TGTGCCAGCAGTTACGAGGGCCGCTACAATGAGCAGTTCTTC.

The rearrangement links TRBV28 to TRBJ2-3, with TRBD2 identical over 7 bases. This CDR3 is 14 amino acids long. V gave up 5 bases and J gave up 6 bases; unmatched junction bases: 8. Germline V gives CDR1 MDHEN, CDR2 SYDVKM. In DNA form, the CDR3 reads TGTGCCAGCAGTCACAGCGGGATGGGTGATACGCAGTATTTT. It encodes CASSHSGMGDTQYF.

The chain has TRBV5-1 and TRBJ2-7, with 8 bases identical to TRBD2. V shed 6 bases and J 6 bases; nucleotides not matched to a gene: 11. This CDR3 region has 14 residues. The germline CDR1 and CDR2 sequences are SGHRS and YFSETQ. In nucleotides, the CDR3 is TGCGCCAGCACCCTGGCCGGGGGGGCCTCCGAGCAGTACTTC. It codes for CASTLAGGASEQYF.

This sequence joins TRBV3-1 (or the pseudogene TRBV3-2) and TRBJ2-7; D might be TRBD1 (6 bases). CDR3 length equals 13 residues. V lost 6 bases and J lost 1, with 10 bases in between. Germline V gives CDR1 LGHDT, CDR2 YNNKEL (reference sequence). The CDR3 spells CASRMQGSYEQYF. The CDR3 DNA reads as TGTGCCAGCAGGATGCAGGGGTCCTACGAGCAGTACTTC.

This clone was detected only once. The chain carries TRBV19 and TRBJ2-3; D is perhaps TRBD2 (6 bases). CDR1 is LNHDA and CDR2 is SQIVND in the germline V gene (reference sequence). CDR3 size: 14 residues. The ends were cut back, 6 bases at V and 2 bases at J, with 12 bases in the middle. The CDR3 DNA reads TGTGCCAGTAGGACGGGAGCGGTCACAGATACGCAGTATTTT. Its protein product is CASRTGAVTDTQYF.

The chain is built from TRBV2 and TRBJ1-2, with TRBD1 matching over 7 bases. Germline-derived CDR1 and CDR2 are SNHLY and FYNNEI. V trimming: 5 bases; J trimming: 3 bases; junction bases outside the gene matches: 6. This CDR3 is 14 amino acids long. This CDR3 is CASSPGGDYYGYTF. The CDR3 DNA follows: TGTGCCAGCAGTCCAGGGGGAGACTACTATGGCTACACCTTC.

This clone was counted once. The V call is TRBV2, the J call TRBJ1-2, with 7 nucleotides matching TRBD1. V gave up 1 base and J gave up 2 bases; unmatched junction bases: 4. This CDR3 comprises 15 residues. Germline-derived CDR1 and CDR2 are SNHLY and FYNNEI. The CDR3 coding sequence is TGTGCCAGCAGTGAAGTTACCAGGGGGAACTATGGCTACACCTTC. This sequence encodes CASSEVTRGNYGYTF.

This chain uses TRBV25-1 with TRBJ1-6; a weak D match, TRBD1 (6 bases). CDR3 length equals 16 residues. V was trimmed by 1 base and J by 10 bases, leaving 17 bases between them. Germline V gene lookup returns CDR1 MGHDK and CDR2 SYGVNS. The CDR3 DNA is TGTGCCAGCAGTGAATTTCTTGGGGGCGGTGGGTCACCCCTCCACTTT. Encoded protein: CASSEFLGGGGSPLHF.

This rearrangement joins TRBV20-1 to TRBJ2-7; 10 bases match TRBD1. This CDR3 has 14 residues. Germline CDR1 is DFQATT and CDR2 is SNEGSKA (reference sequence). The V and J ends lost 3 bases and 2 bases, in that order; junction bases with no gene match: 4. CDR3 protein: CSASPGQGTYEQYF. The CDR3 DNA reads TGCAGTGCTAGTCCGGGACAGGGGACCTACGAGCAGTACTTC.